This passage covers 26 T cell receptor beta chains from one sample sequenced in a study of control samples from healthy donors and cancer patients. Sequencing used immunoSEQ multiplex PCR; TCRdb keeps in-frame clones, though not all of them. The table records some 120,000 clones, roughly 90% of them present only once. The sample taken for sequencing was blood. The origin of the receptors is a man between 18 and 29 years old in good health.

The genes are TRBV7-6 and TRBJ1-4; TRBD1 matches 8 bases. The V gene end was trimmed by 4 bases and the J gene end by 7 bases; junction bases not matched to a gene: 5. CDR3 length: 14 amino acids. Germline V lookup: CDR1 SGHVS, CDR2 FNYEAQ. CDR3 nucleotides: TGTGCCAGCAGCTCGGACAGGGCCCGTGAAAAACTGTTTTTT. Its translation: CASSSDRAREKLFF. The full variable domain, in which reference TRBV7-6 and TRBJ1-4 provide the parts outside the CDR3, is GAGVSQSPRYKVTKRGQDVALRCDPISGHVSLYWYRQALGQGPEFLTYFNYEAQQDKSGLPNDRFSAERPEGSISTLTIQRTEQRDSAMYRCASSSDRAREKLFFGSGTQLSVL.

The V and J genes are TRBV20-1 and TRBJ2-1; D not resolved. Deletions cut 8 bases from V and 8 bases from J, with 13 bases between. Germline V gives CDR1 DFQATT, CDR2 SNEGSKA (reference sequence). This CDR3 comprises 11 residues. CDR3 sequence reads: CSTLTGYEQFF. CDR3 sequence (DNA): TGCAGTACGTTGACCGGGTATGAGCAGTTCTTC.

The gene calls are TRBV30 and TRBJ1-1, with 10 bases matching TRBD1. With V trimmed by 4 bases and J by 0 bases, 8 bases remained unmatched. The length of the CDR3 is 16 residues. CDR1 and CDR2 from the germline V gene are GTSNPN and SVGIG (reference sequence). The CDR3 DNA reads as TGTGCCTGGACCCTCCGGGACAGGGGTCTGAACACTGAAGCTTTCTTT. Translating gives CAWTLRDRGLNTEAFF.

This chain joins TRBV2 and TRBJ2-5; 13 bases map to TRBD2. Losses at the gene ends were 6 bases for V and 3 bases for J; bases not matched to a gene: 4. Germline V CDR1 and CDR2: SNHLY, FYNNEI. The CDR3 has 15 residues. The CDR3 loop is CASRATSGGEETQYF. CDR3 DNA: TGTGCCAGCAGAGCCACTAGCGGGGGGGAAGAGACCCAGTACTTC.

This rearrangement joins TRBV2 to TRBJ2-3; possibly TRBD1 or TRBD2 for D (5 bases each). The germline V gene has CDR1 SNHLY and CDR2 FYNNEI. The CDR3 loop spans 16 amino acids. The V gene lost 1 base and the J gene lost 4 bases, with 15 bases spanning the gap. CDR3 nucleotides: TGTGCCAGCAGTGAAGAGGTCGGGGTGGGGGCAGATACGCAGTATTTT. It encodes CASSEEVGVGADTQYF.

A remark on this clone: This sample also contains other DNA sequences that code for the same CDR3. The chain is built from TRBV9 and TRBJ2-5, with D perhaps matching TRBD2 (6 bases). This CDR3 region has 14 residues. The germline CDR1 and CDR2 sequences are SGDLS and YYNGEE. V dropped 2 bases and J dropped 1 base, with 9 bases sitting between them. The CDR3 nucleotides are TGTGCCAGCAGCGTTGGGGGGTCCCAAGAGACCCAGTACTTC. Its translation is CASSVGGSQETQYF.

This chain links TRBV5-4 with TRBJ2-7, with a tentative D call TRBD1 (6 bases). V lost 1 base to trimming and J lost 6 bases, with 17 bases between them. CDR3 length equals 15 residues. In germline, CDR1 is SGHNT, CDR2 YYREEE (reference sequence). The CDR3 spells CASSLKQWGLGEQYF. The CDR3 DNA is TGTGCCAGCAGCTTGAAGCAGTGGGGGCTTGGCGAGCAGTACTTC.

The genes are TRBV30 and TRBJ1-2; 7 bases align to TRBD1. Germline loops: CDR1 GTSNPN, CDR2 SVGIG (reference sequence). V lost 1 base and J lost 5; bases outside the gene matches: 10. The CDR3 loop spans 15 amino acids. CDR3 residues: CAWSETGALWYGYTF. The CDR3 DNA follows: TGTGCCTGGAGTGAAACAGGGGCCTTATGGTATGGCTACACCTTC.

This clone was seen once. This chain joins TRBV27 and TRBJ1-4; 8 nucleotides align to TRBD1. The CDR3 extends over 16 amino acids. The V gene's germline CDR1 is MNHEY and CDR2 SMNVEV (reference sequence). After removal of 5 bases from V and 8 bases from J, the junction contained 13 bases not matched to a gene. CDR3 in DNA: TGTGCCAGCAGTCTATTGGAAACAGGGGGGCGGGAAAAACTGTTTTTT. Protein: CASSLLETGGREKLFF.

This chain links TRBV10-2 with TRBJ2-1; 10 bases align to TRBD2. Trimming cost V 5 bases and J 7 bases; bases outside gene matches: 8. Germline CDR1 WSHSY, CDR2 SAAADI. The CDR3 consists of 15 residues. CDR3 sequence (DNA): TGCGCCAGCAGTTCCACACTAGCGGGGTTGAATGAGCAGTTCTTC. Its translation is CASSSTLAGLNEQFF.

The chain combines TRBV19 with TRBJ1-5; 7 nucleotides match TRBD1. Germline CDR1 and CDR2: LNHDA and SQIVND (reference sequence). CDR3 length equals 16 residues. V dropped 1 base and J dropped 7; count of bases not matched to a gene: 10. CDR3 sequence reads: CASSIAGTGVLQPQHF. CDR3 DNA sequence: TGTGCCAGTAGTATAGCAGGTACAGGGGTTTTGCAGCCCCAGCATTTT.

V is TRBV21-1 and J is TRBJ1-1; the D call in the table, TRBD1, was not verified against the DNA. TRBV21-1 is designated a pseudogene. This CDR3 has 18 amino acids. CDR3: CAPARGLLGACKGPEAFF. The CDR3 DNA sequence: TGTGCCCCCGCAAGGGGATTATTGGGGGCGTGTAAGGGGCCTGAAGCTTTCTTT.

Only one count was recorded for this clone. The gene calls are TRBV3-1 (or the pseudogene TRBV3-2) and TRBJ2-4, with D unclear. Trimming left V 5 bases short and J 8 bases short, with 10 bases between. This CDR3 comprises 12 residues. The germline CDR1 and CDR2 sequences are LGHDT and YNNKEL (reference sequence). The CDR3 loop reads CASSALKDIQYF. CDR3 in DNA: TGTGCCAGCAGCGCACTAAAGGACATTCAGTACTTC.

The DNA for the CDR3 is TGTGCCAGCAGTGACGGATCTAACAATGAGCAGTTCTTC. As protein: CASSDGSNNEQFF. The chain couples TRBV6-1 to TRBJ2-1; D is unclear. Between the trimmed V and J ends, which lost 3 bases and 5 bases, there was a span of 8 bases. This CDR3 is built from 13 residues. Per the germline V gene, CDR1 is MNHNS and CDR2 is SASEGT.

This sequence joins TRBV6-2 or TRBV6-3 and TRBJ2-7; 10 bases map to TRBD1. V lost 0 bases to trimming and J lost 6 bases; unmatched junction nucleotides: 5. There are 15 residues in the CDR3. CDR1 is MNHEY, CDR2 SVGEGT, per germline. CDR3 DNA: TGTGCCAGCAGTTACTCCGGGACAGGGGCCCGCGAGCAGTACTTC. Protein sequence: CASSYSGTGAREQYF.

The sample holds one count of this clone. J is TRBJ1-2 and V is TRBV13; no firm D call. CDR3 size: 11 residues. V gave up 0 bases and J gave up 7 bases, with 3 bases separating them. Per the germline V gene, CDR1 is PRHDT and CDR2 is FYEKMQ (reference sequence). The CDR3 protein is CASSLGVGYTF. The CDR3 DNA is TGTGCCAGCAGCTTAGGGGTTGGCTACACCTTC.

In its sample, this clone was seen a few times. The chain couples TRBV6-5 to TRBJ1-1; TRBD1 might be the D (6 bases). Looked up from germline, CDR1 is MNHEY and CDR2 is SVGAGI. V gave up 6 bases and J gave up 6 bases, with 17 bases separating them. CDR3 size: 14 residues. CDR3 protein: CASSRDGGGSEAFF. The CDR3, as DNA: TGTGCCAGCAGCCGCGACGGAGGGGGGTCTGAAGCTTTCTTT.

As DNA, the CDR3 is TGTGCCAGCACCCAAGGGGTTGTTTTGGAAAAACTGTTTTTT. Its translation: CASTQGVVLEKLFF. The chain employs TRBV2 and TRBJ1-4; D perhaps matches TRBD1 (5 bases). Trimming left V 7 bases short and J 8 bases short, with 17 bases between. The CDR3 is 14 residues long. Germline CDR1 SNHLY, CDR2 FYNNEI. Complete variable domain (other parts from reference TRBV2 and TRBJ1-4): EPEVTQTPSHQVTQMGQEVILRCVPISNHLYFYWYRQILGQKVEFLVSFYNNEISEKSEIFDDQFSVERPDGSNFTLKIRSTKLEDSAMYFCASTQGVVLEKLFFGSGTQLSVL.

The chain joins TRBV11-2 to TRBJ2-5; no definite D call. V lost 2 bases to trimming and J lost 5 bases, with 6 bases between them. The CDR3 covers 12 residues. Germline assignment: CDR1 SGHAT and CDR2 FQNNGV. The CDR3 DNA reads TGTGCCAGCAGCTTACGAAGGGAGACCCAGTACTTC. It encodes CASSLRRETQYF. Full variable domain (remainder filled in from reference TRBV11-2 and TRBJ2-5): EAGVAQSPRYKIIEKRQSVAFWCNPISGHATLYWYQQILGQGPKLLIQFQNNGVVDDSQLPKDRFSAERLKGVDSTLKIQPAKLEDSAVYLCASSLRRETQYFGPGTRLLVL.

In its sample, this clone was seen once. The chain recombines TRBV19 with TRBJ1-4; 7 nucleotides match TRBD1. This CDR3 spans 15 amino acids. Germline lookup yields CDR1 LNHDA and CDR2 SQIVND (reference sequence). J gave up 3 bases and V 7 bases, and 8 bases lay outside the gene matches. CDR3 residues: CASIRRQGSNEKLFF. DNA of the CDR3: TGTGCCAGTATTCGAAGACAGGGCTCTAATGAAAAACTGTTTTTT.

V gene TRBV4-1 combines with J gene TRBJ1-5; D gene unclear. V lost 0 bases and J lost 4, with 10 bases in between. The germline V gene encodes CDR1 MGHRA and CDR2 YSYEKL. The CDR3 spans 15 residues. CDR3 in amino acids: CASSQESGINQPQHF. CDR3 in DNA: TGCGCCAGCAGCCAAGAGTCGGGAATAAATCAGCCCCAGCATTTT.

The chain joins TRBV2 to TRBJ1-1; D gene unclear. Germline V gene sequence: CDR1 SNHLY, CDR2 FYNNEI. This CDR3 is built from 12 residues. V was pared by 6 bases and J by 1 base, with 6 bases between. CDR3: CASRAGNTEAFF. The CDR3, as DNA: TGTGCCAGCAGGGCCGGGAACACTGAAGCTTTCTTT.

The CDR3 protein is CASSFSSNQPQHF. The CDR3 nucleotides read TGTGCCAGCAGTTTTTCTAGCAATCAGCCCCAGCATTTT. This chain connects TRBV12-3 or TRBV12-4 to TRBJ1-5; D is undetermined. V lost 3 bases to trimming and J lost 0 bases, with 3 bases between them. The CDR3 totals 13 residues.

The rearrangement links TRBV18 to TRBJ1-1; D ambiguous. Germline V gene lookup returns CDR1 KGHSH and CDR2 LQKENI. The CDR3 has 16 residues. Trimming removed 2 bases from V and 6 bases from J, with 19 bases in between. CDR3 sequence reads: CASSPIAALGMAEAFF. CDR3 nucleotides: TGTGCCAGCTCACCAATAGCAGCACTAGGTATGGCTGAAGCTTTCTTT.

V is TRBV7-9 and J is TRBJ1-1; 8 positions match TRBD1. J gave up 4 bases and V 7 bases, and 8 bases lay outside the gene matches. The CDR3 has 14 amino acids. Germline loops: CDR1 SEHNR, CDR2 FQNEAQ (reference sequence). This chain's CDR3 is CASTSDRVGTEAFF. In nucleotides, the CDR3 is TGTGCCAGCACGTCGGACAGGGTGGGCACTGAAGCTTTCTTT.

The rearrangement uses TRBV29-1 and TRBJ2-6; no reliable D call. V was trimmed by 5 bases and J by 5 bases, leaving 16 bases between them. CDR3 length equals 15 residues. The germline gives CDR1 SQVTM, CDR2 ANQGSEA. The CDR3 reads CSVRLTGTWANVLTF. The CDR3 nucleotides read TGCAGCGTTCGACTGACCGGAACCTGGGCCAACGTCCTGACTTTC. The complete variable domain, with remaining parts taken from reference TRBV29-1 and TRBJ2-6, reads SAVISQKPSRDICQRGTSLTIQCQVDSQVTMMFWYRQQPGQSLTLIATANQGSEATYESGFVIDKFPISRPNLTFSTLTVSNMSPEDSSIYLCSVRLTGTWANVLTFGAGSRLTVL.